These 20 T cell receptor beta chains were all obtained from the same sample, sequenced in a study of shared clonotypes between healthy human individuals. This table comes from immunoSEQ multiplex PCR, and its TCRdb copy is limited to in-frame clones, with some not included. The sample gives just over 2,000,000 clones, 85% to 95% of which show up once; 0.1% to 0.15% is in the top ten. Sequencing was carried out using naive CD4+ T cells sorted from blood. Subset specified: CD45RA+ positively selected. These receptors came from a man aged 18 to 29 in good health.

The chain uses TRBV7-2 and TRBJ2-7; no reliable D call. In germline, CDR1 is SGHTA, CDR2 FQGNSA. Trimming shortened V by 8 bases and J by 5 bases, and 10 bases separated the two germline ends. The CDR3 sequence is 11 residues long. The CDR3, as DNA: TGTGCCAGCGCCTTGGCGGACGAGCAGTACTTC. Protein product: CASALADEQYF.

This chain connects TRBV5-1 to TRBJ1-2, with D maybe TRBD1 (6 bases). The germline V gene has CDR1 SGHRS and CDR2 YFSETQ. Trimming shortened V by 4 bases and J by 3 bases, and 13 bases separated the two germline ends. This CDR3 spans 14 amino acids. The CDR3 coding sequence is TGCGCCAGCAGCGTCACAGGGAGCGACTATGGCTACACCTTC. Its translation is CASSVTGSDYGYTF.

The chain carries TRBV19 and TRBJ2-7; D possibly matches TRBD1 or TRBD2 (5 bases each). This CDR3 region has 15 residues. Germline V gene sequence: CDR1 LNHDA, CDR2 SQIVND (reference sequence). Trimming cost V 4 bases and J 5 bases, with 18 bases left between them. CDR3 residues: CASSTTRDLRHEQYF. CDR3 coding DNA: TGTGCCAGTAGTACTACAAGGGACCTCCGCCACGAGCAGTACTTC.

J is TRBJ2-2 and V is TRBV20-1; D is possibly TRBD2 (6 bases). The CDR3 spans 11 residues. Germline-derived CDR1 and CDR2 are DFQATT and SNEGSKA (reference sequence). V was shortened by 7 bases and J by 5 bases, with 8 bases between the two germline ends. As DNA, the CDR3 is TGCAGTGTGGCGGGGACCGGGGAGCTGTTTTTT. Amino acid sequence: CSVAGTGELFF.

In regard to this clone: This specimen includes other DNA sequences encoding the same CDR3. V and J are TRBV7-9 and TRBJ1-4; D is unresolved. The CDR3 consists of 17 residues. The germline V gene has CDR1 SEHNR and CDR2 FQNEAQ (reference sequence). Trimming cost V 1 base and J 0 bases, with 12 bases left between them. CDR3 DNA sequence: TGTGCCAGCAGCTTAGGTTTACGGGGAGCAACTAATGAAAAACTGTTTTTT. It specifies CASSLGLRGATNEKLFF.

Only one count was recorded for this clone. Other DNA sequences in this specimen translate into the identical CDR3. This chain uses TRBV6-6 with TRBJ1-3; D is unclear. The germline gives CDR1 MNHNY, CDR2 SVGAGI (reference sequence). V lost 4 bases and J 2 bases, leaving 9 bases between the germline ends. The CDR3 runs to 14 residues. Written as DNA, the CDR3 is TGTGCCAGCAGTTCCGGGGTAGCTGGAAACACCATATATTTT. Protein sequence: CASSSGVAGNTIYF.

V is TRBV5-4 and J is TRBJ2-5; no definite D call. V was pared by 2 bases and J by 5 bases, with 10 bases between. The CDR3 sequence is 13 residues long. CDR1 and CDR2 (germline): SGHNT, YYREEE (reference sequence). The DNA of the CDR3 is TGTGCCAGCAGCTTCTGGGGATCGGAGACCCAGTACTTC. Its translation is CASSFWGSETQYF.

CDR3 loop: CASGGDPVEPQHF. The CDR3 DNA sequence: TGTGCCAGCGGGGGGGACCCGGTTGAGCCCCAGCATTTT. The genes are TRBV2 and TRBJ1-5; tentatively, D is TRBD1 (5 bases). The CDR3 consists of 13 residues. Deletions cut 8 bases from V and 8 bases from J, with 16 bases between. CDR1 SNHLY and CDR2 FYNNEI come from the germline V gene.

Regarding this clone: One junction end disagrees with the germline gene, perhaps due to a read error. This rearrangement joins TRBV7-9 to TRBJ2-6; no firm D call. The CDR3 extends over 18 amino acids. Germline-derived CDR1 and CDR2 are SEHNR and FQNEAQ (reference sequence). Here the CDR3 reads CASNLNALWDSGANVLTF. The CDR3, as DNA: TGTGCCAGCAACTTAAACGCCCTATGGGACTCTGGGGCCAACGTCCTGACTTTC.

The chain recombines TRBV2 with TRBJ2-1; D possibly uses TRBD1 or TRBD2 (6 bases each). V was cut by 9 bases and J by 4 bases, with 13 bases left in between. There are 13 residues in the CDR3. The germline V gene has CDR1 SNHLY and CDR2 FYNNEI. The CDR3: CARGGTHYNEQFF. CDR3 sequence (DNA): TGTGCCAGGGGCGGGACACATTACAATGAGCAGTTCTTC.

The J gene is TRBJ1-4, the V gene TRBV21-1; the D call of TRBD1 is as the table states it, not checked on the DNA. TRBV21-1 is listed as a pseudogene. The CDR3 covers 12 residues. CDR3 nucleotide sequence: TGTGCCAGCAGCCCTAGGGGGCCCCGACGGTTTTTT. Residues: CASSPRGPRRFF.

This clone was seen only once. This sequence joins TRBV10-3 and TRBJ1-1, with a possible D match to TRBD1 (6 bases). V dropped 3 bases and J dropped 2 bases, with 10 bases sitting between them. This CDR3 comprises 14 residues. Per germline, CDR1 ENHRY and CDR2 SYGVKD. The CDR3 nucleotides read TGTGCCATCAGTGATGGGGGCGCTAACACTGAAGCTTTCTTT. This sequence encodes CAISDGGANTEAFF.

As to this clone: Other DNA sequences from this sample encode an identical CDR3 as well. The chain combines TRBV7-2 with TRBJ1-6; D not certain. The CDR3 has 12 residues. Looked up from germline, CDR1 is SGHTA and CDR2 is FQGNSA. The V end lost 2 bases, the J end lost 7 bases, and 3 bases lay between the germline ends. The CDR3 is CASSLLNSPLHF. Here the CDR3 DNA reads TGTGCCAGCAGCTTACTGAATTCACCCCTCCACTTT.

The chain employs TRBV7-9 and TRBJ1-1, with D maybe TRBD1 (6 bases). The germline V gene has CDR1 SEHNR and CDR2 FQNEAQ (reference sequence). V was pared by 5 bases and J by 3 bases, with 16 bases between. This CDR3 is 15 amino acids long. The CDR3 loop is CASSPDRILDTEAFF. The CDR3 DNA follows: TGTGCCAGCAGCCCAGACAGGATCTTAGACACTGAAGCTTTCTTT.

This sequence joins TRBV6-5 and TRBJ2-1, with D possibly being TRBD1 (6 bases). There are 15 residues in the CDR3. V was pared by 2 bases and J by 9 bases, with 17 bases between. Germline CDR1 is MNHEY and CDR2 is SVGAGI. CDR3 bases: TGTGCCAGCAGTTACAGGGGGTATACCGTGGTTGAGCAGTTCTTC. Amino acids: CASSYRGYTVVEQFF.

This rearrangement joins TRBV18 to TRBJ1-6; D uncertain. Trimming cost V 3 bases and J 7 bases, with 10 bases left between them. CDR1 and CDR2 (germline): KGHSH, LQKENI. The CDR3 contains 14 residues. The CDR3 loop reads CASSPGIGNSPLHF. The CDR3 nucleotides are TGTGCCAGCTCACCGGGGATCGGGAATTCACCCCTCCACTTT. The complete variable domain, with remaining parts taken from reference TRBV18 and TRBJ1-6, reads NAGVMQNPRHLVRRRGQEARLRCSPMKGHSHVYWYRQLPEEGLKFMVYLQKENIIDESGMPKERFSAEFPKEGPSILRIQQVVRGDSAAYFCASSPGIGNSPLHFGNGTRLTVT.

As concerns this clone: Other DNA sequences from this sample encode an identical CDR3 as well. The rearrangement joins TRBV7-9 to TRBJ2-3; D remains unclear. CDR1 SEHNR and CDR2 FQNEAQ come from the germline V gene (reference sequence). V lost 6 bases and J 2 bases, leaving 6 bases between the germline ends. The CDR3 spans 12 residues. The CDR3 loop is CASSPSTDTQYF. In DNA form, the CDR3 reads TGTGCCAGCAGTCCATCCACAGATACGCAGTATTTT.

The chain is built from TRBV11-2 and TRBJ2-7, with D possibly being TRBD1 (5 bases). The CDR3 has 14 residues. V was cut by 5 bases and J by 7 bases, with 18 bases left in between. Germline CDR1 reads SGHAT; CDR2 reads FQNNGV. The DNA for the CDR3 is TGTGCCAGCAGCCCCATCAGACAGCTTGGTGAGCAGTACTTC. Its translation: CASSPIRQLGEQYF.

The chain combines TRBV10-3 with TRBJ1-6; 7 bases agree with TRBD1. CDR1 and CDR2 from the germline V gene are ENHRY and SYGVKD. CDR3 length equals 17 residues. J gave up 7 bases and V 3 bases, and 12 bases lay outside the gene matches. The CDR3 here is CAISERGPGYGNSPLHF. DNA of the CDR3: TGTGCCATCAGTGAAAGGGGGCCCGGGTATGGGAATTCACCCCTCCACTTT.

As to this clone: This same CDR3 is encoded by further DNA sequences in the sample. The chain joins TRBV9 to TRBJ2-5, with 10 nucleotides matching TRBD2. The germline V gene encodes CDR1 SGDLS and CDR2 YYNGEE. The junction had 3 bases not matched to a gene; V was cut back by 0 bases and J by 1 base. This CDR3 has 16 residues. CDR3 sequence (DNA): TGTGCCAGCAGCGTAGGGCTAGCGGGGGTCCAAGAGACCCAGTACTTC. Its protein product is CASSVGLAGVQETQYF.